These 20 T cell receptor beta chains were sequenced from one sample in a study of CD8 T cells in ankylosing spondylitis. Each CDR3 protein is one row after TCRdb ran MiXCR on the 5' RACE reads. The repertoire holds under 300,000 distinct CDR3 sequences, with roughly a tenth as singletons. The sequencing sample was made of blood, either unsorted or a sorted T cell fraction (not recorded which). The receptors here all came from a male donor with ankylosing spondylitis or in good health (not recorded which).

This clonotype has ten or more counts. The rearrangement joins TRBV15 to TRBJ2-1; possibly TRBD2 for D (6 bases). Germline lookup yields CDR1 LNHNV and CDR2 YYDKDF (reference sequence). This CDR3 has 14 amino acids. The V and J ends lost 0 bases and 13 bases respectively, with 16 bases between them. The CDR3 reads CATSRDTRLETQFF. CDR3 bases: TGTGCCACCAGCAGAGATACGAGACTAGAGACCCAGTTCTTC. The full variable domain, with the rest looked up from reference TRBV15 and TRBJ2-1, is DAMVIQNPRYQVTQFGKPVTLSCSQTLNHNVMYWYQQKSSQAPKLLFHYYDKDFNNEADTPDNFQSRRPNTSFCFLDIRSPGLGDTAMYLCATSRDTRLETQFFGPGTRLTVL.

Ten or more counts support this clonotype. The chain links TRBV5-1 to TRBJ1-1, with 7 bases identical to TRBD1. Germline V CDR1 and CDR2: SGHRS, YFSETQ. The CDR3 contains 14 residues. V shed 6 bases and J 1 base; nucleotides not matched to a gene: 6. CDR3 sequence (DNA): TGCGCCAGCAAACAGGGGATGTCGAACACTGAAGCTTTCTTT. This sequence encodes CASKQGMSNTEAFF.

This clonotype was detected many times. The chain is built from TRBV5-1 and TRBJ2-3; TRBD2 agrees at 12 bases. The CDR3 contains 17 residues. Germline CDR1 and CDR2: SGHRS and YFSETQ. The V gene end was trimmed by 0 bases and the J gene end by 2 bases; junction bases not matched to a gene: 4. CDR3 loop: CASSLGTSGDITDTQYF. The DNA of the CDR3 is TGCGCCAGCAGCTTGGGGACTAGCGGGGACATCACAGATACGCAGTATTTT.

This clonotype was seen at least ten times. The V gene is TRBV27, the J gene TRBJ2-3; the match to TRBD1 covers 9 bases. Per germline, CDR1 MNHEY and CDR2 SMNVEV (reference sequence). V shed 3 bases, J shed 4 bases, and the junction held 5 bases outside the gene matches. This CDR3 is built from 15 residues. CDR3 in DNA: TGTGCCAGCAGTTTCACGGGACAGGGCGCAGATACGCAGTATTTT. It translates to CASSFTGQGADTQYF.

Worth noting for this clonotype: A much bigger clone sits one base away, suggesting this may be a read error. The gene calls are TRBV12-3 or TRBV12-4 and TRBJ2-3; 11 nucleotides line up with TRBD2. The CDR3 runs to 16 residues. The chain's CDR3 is CASSQRLAGLTDMQYF. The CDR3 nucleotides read TGTGCCAGCAGTCAAAGACTAGCGGGACTGACAGATATGCAGTATTTT.

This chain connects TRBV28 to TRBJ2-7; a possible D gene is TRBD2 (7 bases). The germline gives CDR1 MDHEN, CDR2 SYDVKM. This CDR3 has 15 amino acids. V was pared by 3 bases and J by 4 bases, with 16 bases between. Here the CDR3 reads CASSLGGGRAYEQYF. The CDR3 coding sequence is TGTGCCAGCAGTTTGGGGGGGGGCCGGGCTTACGAGCAGTACTTC.

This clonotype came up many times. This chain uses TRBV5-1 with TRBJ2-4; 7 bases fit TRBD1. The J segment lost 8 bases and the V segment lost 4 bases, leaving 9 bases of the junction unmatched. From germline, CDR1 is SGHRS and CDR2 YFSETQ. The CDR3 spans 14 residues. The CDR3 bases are TGCGCCAGCAGCATTGACAGGGCAAGCTACATTCAGTACTTC. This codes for CASSIDRASYIQYF.

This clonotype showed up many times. The CDR3 here is CSVEVGTSGTKNTDTQYF. The CDR3 nucleotides are TGCAGCGTTGAAGTCGGGACTAGCGGGACCAAAAACACAGATACGCAGTATTTT. The genes are TRBV29-1 and TRBJ2-3; 13 positions match TRBD2. CDR1 and CDR2 (germline): SQVTM, ANQGSEA. The junction had 9 bases not matched to a gene; V was cut back by 1 base and J by 2 bases. The CDR3 is 18 residues long.

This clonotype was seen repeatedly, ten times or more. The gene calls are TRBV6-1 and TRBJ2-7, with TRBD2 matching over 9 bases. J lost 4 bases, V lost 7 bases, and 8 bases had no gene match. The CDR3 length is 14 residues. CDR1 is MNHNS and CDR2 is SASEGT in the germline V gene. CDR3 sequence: CASNPSGRYYEQYF. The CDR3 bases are TGTGCCAGCAATCCCAGCGGGAGGTATTACGAGCAGTACTTC.

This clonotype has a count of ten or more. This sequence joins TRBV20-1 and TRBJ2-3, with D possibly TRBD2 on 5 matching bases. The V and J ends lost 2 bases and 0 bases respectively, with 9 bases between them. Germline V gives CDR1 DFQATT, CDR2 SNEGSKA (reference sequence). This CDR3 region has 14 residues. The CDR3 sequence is CSARPPGSTDTQYF. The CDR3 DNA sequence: TGCAGTGCTAGACCGCCGGGGAGCACAGATACGCAGTATTTT.

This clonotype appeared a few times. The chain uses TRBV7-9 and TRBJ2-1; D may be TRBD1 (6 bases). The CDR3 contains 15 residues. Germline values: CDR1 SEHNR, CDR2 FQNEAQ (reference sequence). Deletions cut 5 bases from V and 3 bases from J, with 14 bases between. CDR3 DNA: TGTGCCAGCAGCCCCTCGGTCAGGGGCTACAATGAGCAGTTCTTC. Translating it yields CASSPSVRGYNEQFF.

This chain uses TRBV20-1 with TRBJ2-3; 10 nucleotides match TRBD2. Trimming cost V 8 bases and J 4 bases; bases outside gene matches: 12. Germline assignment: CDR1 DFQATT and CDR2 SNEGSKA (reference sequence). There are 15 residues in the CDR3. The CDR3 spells CSPRDASGRPDTQYF. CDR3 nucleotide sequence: TGCAGTCCAAGGGATGCTAGCGGGAGACCAGATACGCAGTATTTT.

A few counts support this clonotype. The CDR3 DNA reads TGCGCCAGCAGCTCAACAATGACAGATGAAGCTTTCTTT. Translated, it gives CASSSTMTDEAFF. This rearrangement joins TRBV5-1 to TRBJ1-1; D possibly corresponds to TRBD1 (5 bases). Per the germline V gene, CDR1 is SGHRS and CDR2 is YFSETQ. Trimming took off 3 bases at V and 7 bases at J, with 13 bases between the two ends. The CDR3 consists of 13 residues.

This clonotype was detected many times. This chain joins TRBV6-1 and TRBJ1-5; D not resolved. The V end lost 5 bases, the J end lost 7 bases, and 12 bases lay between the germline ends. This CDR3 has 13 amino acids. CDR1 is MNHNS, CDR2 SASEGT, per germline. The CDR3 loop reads CASSPQQRQPQHF. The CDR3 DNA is TGTGCCAGCAGTCCCCAACAAAGACAGCCCCAGCATTTT.

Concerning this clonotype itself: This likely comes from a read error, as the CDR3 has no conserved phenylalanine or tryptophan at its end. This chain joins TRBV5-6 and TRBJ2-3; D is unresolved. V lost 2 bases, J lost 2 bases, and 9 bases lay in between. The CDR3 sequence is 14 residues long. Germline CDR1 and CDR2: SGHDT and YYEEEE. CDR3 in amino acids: CASSFTDATDTQYL. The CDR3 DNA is TGTGCCAGCAGCTTTACGGACGCCACAGATACGCAGTATCTT.

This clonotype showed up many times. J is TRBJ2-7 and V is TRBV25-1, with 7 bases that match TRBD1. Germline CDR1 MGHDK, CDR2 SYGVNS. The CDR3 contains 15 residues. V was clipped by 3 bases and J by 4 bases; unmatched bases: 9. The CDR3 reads CASSDPGQQQYEQYF. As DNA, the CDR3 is TGTGCCAGCAGTGACCCGGGACAGCAGCAGTACGAGCAGTACTTC.

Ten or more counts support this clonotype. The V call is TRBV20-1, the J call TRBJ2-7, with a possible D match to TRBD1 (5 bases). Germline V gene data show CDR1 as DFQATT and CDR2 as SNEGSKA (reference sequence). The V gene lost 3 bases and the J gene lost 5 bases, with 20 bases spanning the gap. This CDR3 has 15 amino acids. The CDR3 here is CSARDTAVIVHEQYF. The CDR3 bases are TGCAGTGCTAGGGACACAGCCGTAATCGTCCACGAGCAGTACTTC.

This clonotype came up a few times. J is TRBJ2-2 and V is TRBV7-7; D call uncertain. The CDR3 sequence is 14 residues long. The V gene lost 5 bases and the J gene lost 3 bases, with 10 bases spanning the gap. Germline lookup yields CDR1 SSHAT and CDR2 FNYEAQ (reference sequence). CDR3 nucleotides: TGTGCCAGCAGCCCCATCGGACACACCGGGGAGCTGTTTTTT. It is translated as CASSPIGHTGELFF. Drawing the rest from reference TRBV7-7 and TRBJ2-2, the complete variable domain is GAGVSQSPRYKVTKRGQDVTLRCDPISSHATLYWYQQALGQGPEFLTYFNYEAQPDKSGLPSDRFSAERPEGSISTLTIQRTEQRDSAMYRCASSPIGHTGELFFGEGSRLTVL.

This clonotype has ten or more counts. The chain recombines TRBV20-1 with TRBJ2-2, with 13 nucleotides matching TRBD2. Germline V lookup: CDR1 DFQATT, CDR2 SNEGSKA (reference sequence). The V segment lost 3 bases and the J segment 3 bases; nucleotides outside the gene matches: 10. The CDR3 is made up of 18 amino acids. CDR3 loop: CSASLGMGTSGDTGELFF. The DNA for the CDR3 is TGCAGTGCTAGTCTCGGGATGGGGACTAGCGGGGACACCGGGGAGCTGTTTTTT.

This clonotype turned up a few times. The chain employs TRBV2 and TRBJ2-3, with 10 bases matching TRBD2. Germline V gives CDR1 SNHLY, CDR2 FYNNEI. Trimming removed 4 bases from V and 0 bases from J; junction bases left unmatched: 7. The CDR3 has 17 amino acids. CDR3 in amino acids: CASSVRTSGGSTDTQYF. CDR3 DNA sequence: TGTGCCAGCAGTGTCCGGACTAGCGGAGGGAGCACAGATACGCAGTATTTT.